This is a list of T cell receptor beta chains from one sample in a study of cytomegalovirus exposure and HLA in healthy donors. Assay: immunoSEQ multiplex PCR; the TCRdb copy retains only in-frame clones and omits some. The table has about 160,000 clones, 65% to 80% seen once; the top ten hold 2.5% to 3%. The sample was PBMCs. The receptor source for this set is a woman in her forties or fifties in good health and CMV-seropositive. Both conserved end residues are part of each CDR3. D genes are given only for firm matches. A row's size may be missing; if present it is once, few, many or a size class.

CDR3nt	CDR3aa	j_gene	d_gene	abundance	v_gene
TGTGCCAGCTCACCCCCAAAACAACTCGGAGTAGATACGCAGTATTTT	CASSPPKQLGVDTQYF	TRBJ2-3	-	few	TRBV18
TGTGCCAGCAGCTTAGGGGGCAGGTCCTACGAGCAGTACTTC	CASSLGGRSYEQYF	TRBJ2-7	-	-	TRBV7-9
TGCGCCAGCAGCTTGCGACAGGGGGATAATTCACCCCTCCACTTT	CASSLRQGDNSPLHF	TRBJ1-6	TRBD1	few	TRBV5-1
TGTGCCAGCAGTGAAGCATCACTAGTCCCTGGCACAGATACGCAGTATTTT	CASSEASLVPGTDTQYF	TRBJ2-3	-	few	TRBV25-1
TGTGCCAGCAGGGCCGGGACTTTGGATGGCTACACCTTC	CASRAGTLDGYTF	TRBJ1-2	-	-	TRBV6-1
TGTGCCAGCAGCTTAGCTGCTCTAGCGGGTGACTACGAGCAGTACTTC	CASSLAALAGDYEQYF	TRBJ2-7	TRBD2	-	TRBV7-8
TGTGCCAGCAGCTTAGCGGGGGGGCAAGATACGCAGTATTTT	CASSLAGGQDTQYF	TRBJ2-3	-	-	TRBV7-9
TGCGCCAGCAGCTCGATGGGACAGGGTGGCGAGCAGTACTTC	CASSSMGQGGEQYF	TRBJ2-7	TRBD1	-	TRBV5-1
TGTGCCAGCTCAGGAGGGGCTGATTCACCCCTCCACTTT	CASSGGADSPLHF	TRBJ1-6	-	-	TRBV18
TGTGCCAGTGGACAGCCACTAACGAACACCGGGGAGCTGTTTTTT	CASGQPLTNTGELFF	TRBJ2-2	-	few	TRBV2
TGCGCCAGCAGTGATAGAAGGGCGGGAGGCTACACCTTC	CASSDRRAGGYTF	TRBJ1-2	-	once	TRBV10-1
TGTGCCAGCAGCGCGAAGACAGGGAGATATGATGGCTACACCTTC	CASSAKTGRYDGYTF	TRBJ1-2	TRBD1	-	TRBV5-6